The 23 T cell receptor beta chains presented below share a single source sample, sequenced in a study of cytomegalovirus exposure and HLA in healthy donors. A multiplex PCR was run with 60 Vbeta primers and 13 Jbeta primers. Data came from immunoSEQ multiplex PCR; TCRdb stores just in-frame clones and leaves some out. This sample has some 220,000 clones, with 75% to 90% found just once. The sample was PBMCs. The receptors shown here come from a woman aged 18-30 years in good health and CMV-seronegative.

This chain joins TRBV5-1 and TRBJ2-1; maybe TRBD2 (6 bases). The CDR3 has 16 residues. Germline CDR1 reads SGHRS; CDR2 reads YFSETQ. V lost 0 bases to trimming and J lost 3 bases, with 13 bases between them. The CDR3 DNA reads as TGCGCCAGCAGCTTGGTTCCGCGGGGTGGCTACAATGAGCAGTTCTTC. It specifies CASSLVPRGGYNEQFF.

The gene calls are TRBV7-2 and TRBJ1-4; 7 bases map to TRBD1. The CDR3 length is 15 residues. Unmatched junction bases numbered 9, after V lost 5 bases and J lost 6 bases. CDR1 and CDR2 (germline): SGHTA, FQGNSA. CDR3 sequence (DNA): TGTGCCAGCAGCCAATCAGGGGGTGCCTATGAAAAACTGTTTTTT. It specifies CASSQSGGAYEKLFF.

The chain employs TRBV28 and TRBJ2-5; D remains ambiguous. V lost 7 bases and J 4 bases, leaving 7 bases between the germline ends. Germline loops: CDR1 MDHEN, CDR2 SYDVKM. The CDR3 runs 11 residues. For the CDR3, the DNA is TGTGCCAGCACCCTGCGAGAGACCCAGTACTTC. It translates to CASTLRETQYF.

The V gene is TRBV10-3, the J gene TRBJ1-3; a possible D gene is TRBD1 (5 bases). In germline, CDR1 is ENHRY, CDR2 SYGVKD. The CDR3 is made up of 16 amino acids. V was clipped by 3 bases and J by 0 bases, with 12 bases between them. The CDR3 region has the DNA TGTGCCATCAGTGACTCAAGACAGAGCTCTGGAAACACCATATATTTT. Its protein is CAISDSRQSSGNTIYF.

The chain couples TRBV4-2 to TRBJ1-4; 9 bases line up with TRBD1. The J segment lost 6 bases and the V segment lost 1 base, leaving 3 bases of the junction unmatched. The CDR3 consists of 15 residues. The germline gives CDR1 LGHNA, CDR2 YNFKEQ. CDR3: CASSQVGQGDEKLFF. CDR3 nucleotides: TGTGCCAGCAGCCAAGTGGGACAGGGAGATGAAAAACTGTTTTTT.

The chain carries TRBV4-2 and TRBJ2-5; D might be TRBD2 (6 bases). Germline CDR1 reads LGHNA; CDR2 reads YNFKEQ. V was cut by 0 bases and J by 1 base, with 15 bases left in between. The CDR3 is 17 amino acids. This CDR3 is CASSQDRLEGAQETQYF. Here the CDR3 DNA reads TGTGCCAGCAGCCAAGATAGGCTGGAGGGAGCCCAAGAGACCCAGTACTTC.

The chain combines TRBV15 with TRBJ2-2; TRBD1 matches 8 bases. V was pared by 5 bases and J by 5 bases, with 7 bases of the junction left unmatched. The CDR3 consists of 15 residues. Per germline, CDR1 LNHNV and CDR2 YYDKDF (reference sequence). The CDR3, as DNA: TGTGCCACCAGCCCGGACAGGGCATTTACCGGGGAGCTGTTTTTT. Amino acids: CATSPDRAFTGELFF.

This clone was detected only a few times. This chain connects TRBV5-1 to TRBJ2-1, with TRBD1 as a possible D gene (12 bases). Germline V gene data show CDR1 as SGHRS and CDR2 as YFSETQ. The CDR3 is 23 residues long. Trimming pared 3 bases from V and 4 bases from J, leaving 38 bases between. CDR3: CASSSVVSWGQGATSGKYNEQFF. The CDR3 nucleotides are TGCGCCAGCAGCTCGGTCGTGTCTTGGGGACAGGGGGCGACTAGCGGGAAATACAATGAGCAGTTCTTC.

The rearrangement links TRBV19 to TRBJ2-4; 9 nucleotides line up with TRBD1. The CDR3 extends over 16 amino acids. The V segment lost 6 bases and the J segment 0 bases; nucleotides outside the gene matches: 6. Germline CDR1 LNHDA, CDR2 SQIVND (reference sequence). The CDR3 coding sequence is TGTGCCAGTAGGACAGGGGGATTTTTAGCCAAAAACATTCAGTACTTC. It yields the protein CASRTGGFLAKNIQYF. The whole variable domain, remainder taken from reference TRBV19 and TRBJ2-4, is DGGITQSPKYLFRKEGQNVTLSCEQNLNHDAMYWYRQDPGQGLRLIYYSQIVNDFQKGDIAEGYSVSREKKESFPLTVTSAQKNPTAFYLCASRTGGFLAKNIQYFGAGTRLSVL.

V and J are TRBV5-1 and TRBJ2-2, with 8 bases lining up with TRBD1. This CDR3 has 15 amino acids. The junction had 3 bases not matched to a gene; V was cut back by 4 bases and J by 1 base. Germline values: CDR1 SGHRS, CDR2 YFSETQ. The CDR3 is CASSRQGMNTGELFF. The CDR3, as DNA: TGCGCCAGCAGCCGACAGGGGATGAACACCGGGGAGCTGTTTTTT.

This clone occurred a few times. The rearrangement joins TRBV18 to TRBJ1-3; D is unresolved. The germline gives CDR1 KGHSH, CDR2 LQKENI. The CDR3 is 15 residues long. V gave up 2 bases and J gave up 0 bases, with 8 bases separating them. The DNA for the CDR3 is TGTGCCAGCTCACCAGCGGGGAACTCTGGAAACACCATATATTTT. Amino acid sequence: CASSPAGNSGNTIYF.

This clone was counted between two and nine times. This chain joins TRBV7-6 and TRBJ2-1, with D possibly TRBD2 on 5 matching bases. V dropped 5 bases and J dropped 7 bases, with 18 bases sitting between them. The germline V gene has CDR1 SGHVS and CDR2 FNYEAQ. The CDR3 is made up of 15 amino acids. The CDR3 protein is CASSQFAGRGNEQFF. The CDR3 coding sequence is TGTGCCAGCAGCCAGTTCGCGGGTCGAGGGAATGAGCAGTTCTTC.

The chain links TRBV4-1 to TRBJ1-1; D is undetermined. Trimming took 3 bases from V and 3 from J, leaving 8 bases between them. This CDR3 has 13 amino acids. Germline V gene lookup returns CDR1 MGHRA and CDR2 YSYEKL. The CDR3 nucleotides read TGCGCCAGCAGCCAGGGGAGGGACACTGAAGCTTTCTTT. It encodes CASSQGRDTEAFF.

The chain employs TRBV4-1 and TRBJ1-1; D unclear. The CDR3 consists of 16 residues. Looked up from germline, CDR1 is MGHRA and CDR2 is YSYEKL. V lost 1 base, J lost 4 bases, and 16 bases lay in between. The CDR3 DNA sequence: TGCGCCAGCAGCCAAGTAGTATCTCCCAACCCCACTGAAGCTTTCTTT. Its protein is CASSQVVSPNPTEAFF.

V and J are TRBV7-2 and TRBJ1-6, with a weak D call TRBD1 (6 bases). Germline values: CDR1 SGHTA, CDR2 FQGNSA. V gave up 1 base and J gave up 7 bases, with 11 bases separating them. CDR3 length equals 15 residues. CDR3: CASSLGTGTNSPLHF. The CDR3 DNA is TGTGCCAGCAGCTTAGGTACAGGGACCAATTCACCCCTCCACTTT.

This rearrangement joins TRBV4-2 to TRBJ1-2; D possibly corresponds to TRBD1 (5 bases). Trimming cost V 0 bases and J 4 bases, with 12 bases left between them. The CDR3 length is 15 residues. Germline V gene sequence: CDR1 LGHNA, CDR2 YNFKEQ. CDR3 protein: CASSQEGADFYGYTF. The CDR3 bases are TGTGCCAGCAGCCAAGAAGGGGCAGACTTCTATGGCTACACCTTC.

The CDR3: CAWTPLSDTQYF. The CDR3 DNA follows: TGTGCCTGGACTCCACTCTCTGATACGCAGTATTTT. This chain links TRBV30 with TRBJ2-3; D remains ambiguous. The CDR3 runs 12 residues. CDR1 and CDR2 from the germline V gene are GTSNPN and SVGIG (reference sequence). Trimming pared 4 bases from V and 6 bases from J, leaving 11 bases between.

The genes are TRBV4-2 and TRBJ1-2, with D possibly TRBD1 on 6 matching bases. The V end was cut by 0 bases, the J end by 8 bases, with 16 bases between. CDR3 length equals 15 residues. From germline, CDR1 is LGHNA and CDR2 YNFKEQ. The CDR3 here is CASSQEEQGGRGYTF. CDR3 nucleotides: TGTGCCAGCAGCCAAGAGGAACAGGGAGGGAGAGGCTACACCTTC.

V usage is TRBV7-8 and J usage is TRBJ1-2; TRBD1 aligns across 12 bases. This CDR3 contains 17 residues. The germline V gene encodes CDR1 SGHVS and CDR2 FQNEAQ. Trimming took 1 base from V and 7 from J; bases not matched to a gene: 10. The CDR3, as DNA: TGTGCCAGCAGCTTAGAGTTCGGGACAGGGGGCTTGGGTGGCTACACCTTC. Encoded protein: CASSLEFGTGGLGGYTF.

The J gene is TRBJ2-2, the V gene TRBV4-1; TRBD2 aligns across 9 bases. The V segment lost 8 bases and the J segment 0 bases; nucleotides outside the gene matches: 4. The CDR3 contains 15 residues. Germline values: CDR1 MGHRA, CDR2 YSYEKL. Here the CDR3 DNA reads TGCGCCAGCGGTCTAGCGGGAACGAACACCGGGGAGCTGTTTTTT. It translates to CASGLAGTNTGELFF.

This CDR3 reads CASSQLDQGEQYF. CDR3 nucleotide sequence: TGCGCCAGCAGCCAACTGGACCAGGGGGAGCAGTACTTC. This rearrangement joins TRBV5-1 to TRBJ2-7; D may be TRBD1 (6 bases). V dropped 4 bases and J dropped 7 bases, with 15 bases sitting between them. Germline CDR1 SGHRS, CDR2 YFSETQ. The CDR3 is 13 amino acids.

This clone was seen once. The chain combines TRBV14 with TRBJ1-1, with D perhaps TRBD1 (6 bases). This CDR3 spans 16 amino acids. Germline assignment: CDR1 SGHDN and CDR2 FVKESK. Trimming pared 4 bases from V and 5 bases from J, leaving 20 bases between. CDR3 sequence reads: CASSLSGGSSRTEAFF. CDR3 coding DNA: TGTGCCAGCAGCCTATCGGGGGGCAGTTCGCGAACTGAAGCTTTCTTT.

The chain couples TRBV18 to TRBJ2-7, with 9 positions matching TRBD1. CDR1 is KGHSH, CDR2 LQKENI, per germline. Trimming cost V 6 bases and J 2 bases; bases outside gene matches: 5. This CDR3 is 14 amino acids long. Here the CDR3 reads CASSPRDRAYEQYF. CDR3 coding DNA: TGTGCCAGCTCTCCGCGGGACAGGGCCTACGAGCAGTACTTC. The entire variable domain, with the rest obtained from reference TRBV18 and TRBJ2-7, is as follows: NAGVMQNPRHLVRRRGQEARLRCSPMKGHSHVYWYRQLPEEGLKFMVYLQKENIIDESGMPKERFSAEFPKEGPSILRIQQVVRGDSAAYFCASSPRDRAYEQYFGPGTRLTVT.